This T cell receptor beta chain stems from a study of Graves' ophthalmopathy and Graves' hyperthyroidism. The sample holds many counts of this clonotype. Trimming removed 4 bases from V and 2 bases from J, with 12 bases in between. The CDR3 consists of 15 residues. Amplification from RNA transcripts yielded the TCR beta CDR3 regions. Second-round multiplex PCR followed a first-round RT-PCR using HTBI primers. In TCRdb, the multiplex PCR reads were re-called with MiXCR into one record per CDR3 protein. This sample has approximately 500,000 distinct CDR3 sequences; about an eighth occur once, and the top ten carry approximately 9.8%.

This TCR was sampled from a woman younger than 45 with Graves' ophthalmopathy. Sequenced: blood. The chain carries TRBV12-3 or TRBV12-4 and TRBJ1-5; D gene ambiguous. CDR3 bases: TGTGCCAGCAGTTCGAGGGCGAGGGGCAATCAGCCCCAGCATTTT. Encoded protein: CASSSRARGNQPQHF.